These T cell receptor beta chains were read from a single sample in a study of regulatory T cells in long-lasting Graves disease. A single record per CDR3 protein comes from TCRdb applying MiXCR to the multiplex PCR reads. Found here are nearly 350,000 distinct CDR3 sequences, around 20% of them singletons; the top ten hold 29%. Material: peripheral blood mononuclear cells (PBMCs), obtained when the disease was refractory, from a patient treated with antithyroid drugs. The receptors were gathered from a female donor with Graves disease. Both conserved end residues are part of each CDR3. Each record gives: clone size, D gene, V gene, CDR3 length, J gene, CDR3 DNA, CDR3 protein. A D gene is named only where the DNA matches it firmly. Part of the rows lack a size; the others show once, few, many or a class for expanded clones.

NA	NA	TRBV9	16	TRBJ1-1	TGTGCCAGCAGCGTAGGCGGTACAGTCCCGGGTACTGAAGCTTTCTTT	CASSVGGTVPGTEAFF
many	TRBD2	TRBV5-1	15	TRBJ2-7	TGTGCCAGCAGCTTAGTTGCGGGAGGTTCCTACGAGCAGTACTTC	CASSLVAGGSYEQYF
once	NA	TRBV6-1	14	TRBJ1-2	TGTGCCGTCACCGGAACGGGGGCGGAATATGGCTACACCTTC	CAVTGTGAEYGYTF
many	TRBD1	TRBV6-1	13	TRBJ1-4	TGTGCCAGCAACGGACAGGGGAGAGAAAAACTGTTTTTT	CASNGQGREKLFF
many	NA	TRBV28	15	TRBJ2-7	TGTGCCAGCAGACCACCTAGCGGGACAGGTGGCGAGCAGTACTTC	CASRPPSGTGGEQYF
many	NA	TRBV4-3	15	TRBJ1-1	TGCGCCAGCAGCCAAGAGTCAGATTGGAGGACTGAAGCTTTCTTT	CASSQESDWRTEAFF
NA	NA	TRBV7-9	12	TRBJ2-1	TGTGCCAGCAGAAACAGGGTTAATGAGCAGTTCTTC	CASRNRVNEQFF
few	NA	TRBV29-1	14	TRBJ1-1	TGCAGCGTTGAATACCGGGTGGGGGTGACTGAAGCTTTCTTT	CSVEYRVGVTEAFF
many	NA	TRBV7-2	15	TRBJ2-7	TGTGCCAGCAGCTTAGCGCAGGCAGGTGGATACGAGCAGTACTTC	CASSLAQAGGYEQYF
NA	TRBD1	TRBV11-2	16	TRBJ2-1	TGTGCCAGCAGCATTGGGACAGGGGGCTCCTACAATGAGCAGTTCTTC	CASSIGTGGSYNEQFF
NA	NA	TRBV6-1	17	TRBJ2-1	TGTGCCAGCAGTGAAGCCGGGTTCCCGATGACCTACAATGAGCAGTTCTTC	CASSEAGFPMTYNEQFF
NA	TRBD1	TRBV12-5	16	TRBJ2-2	TGTGCTAGTGGTCGGGACAGGGGGCGAGACACCGGGGAGCTGTTTTTT	CASGRDRGRDTGELFF
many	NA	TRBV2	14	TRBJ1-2	TGTGCCAGCACAGTTTTACTCCGGGTCGCCGGCTACACCTTC	CASTVLLRVAGYTF
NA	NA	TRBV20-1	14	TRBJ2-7	TGCAGTGCTAGAGATCAACTAGCACTGTATGAGCAGTACTTC	CSARDQLALYEQYF
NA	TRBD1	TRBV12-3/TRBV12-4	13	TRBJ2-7	TGTGCCAGCACCCTCCGGGACAGGGGGGAGCAGTACTTC	CASTLRDRGEQYF
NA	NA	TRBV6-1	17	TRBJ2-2	TGTGCCAGCAGCGATAATCAGGGTCCCCGAGGCACCGGGGAGCTGTTTTTT	CASSDNQGPRGTGELFF
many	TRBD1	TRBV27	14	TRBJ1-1	TGTGCCAGCAGTTGGACAGGATGGAACACTGAAGCTTTCTTT	CASSWTGWNTEAFF
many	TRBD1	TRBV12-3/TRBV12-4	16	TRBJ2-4	TGTGCCAGCAGCACAGGGGGCCCGCTAGCCAAAAACATTCAGTACTTC	CASSTGGPLAKNIQYF
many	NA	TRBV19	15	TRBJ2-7	TGTGCCAGTAGTACCCGAGGACCCGGCGCGGACGAGCAGTACTTC	CASSTRGPGADEQYF
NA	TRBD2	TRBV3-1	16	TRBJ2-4	TGTGCCAGCAGCACCTGGGGGGGGGGGGACAAAAACATTCAGTACTTC	CASSTWGGGDKNIQYF
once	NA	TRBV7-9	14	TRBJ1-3	TGTGCCAGCAGCTCGGGGAGCTCTGGAAACACCATATATTTT	CASSSGSSGNTIYF
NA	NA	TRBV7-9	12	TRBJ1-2	TGTGCCAGCAGCTTGGGGGAAGCCGGCTACACCTTC	CASSLGEAGYTF